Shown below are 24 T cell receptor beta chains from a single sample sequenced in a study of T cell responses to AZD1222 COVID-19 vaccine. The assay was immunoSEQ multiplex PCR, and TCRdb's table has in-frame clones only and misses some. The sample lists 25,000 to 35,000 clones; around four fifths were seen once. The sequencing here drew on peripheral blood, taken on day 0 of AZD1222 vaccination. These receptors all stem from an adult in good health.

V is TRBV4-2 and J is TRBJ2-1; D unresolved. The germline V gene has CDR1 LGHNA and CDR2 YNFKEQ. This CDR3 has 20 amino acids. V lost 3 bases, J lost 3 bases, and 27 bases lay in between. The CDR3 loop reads CASSQPPRRGHENLYNEQFF. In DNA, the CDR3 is TGTGCCAGCAGCCAGCCCCCCCGTCGTGGGCACGAAAACCTCTACAATGAGCAGTTCTTC.

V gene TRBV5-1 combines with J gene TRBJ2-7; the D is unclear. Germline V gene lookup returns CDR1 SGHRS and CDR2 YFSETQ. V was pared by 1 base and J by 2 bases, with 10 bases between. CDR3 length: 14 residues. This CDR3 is CASSLHGGPYEQYV. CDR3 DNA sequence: TGCGCCAGCAGCTTGCACGGCGGCCCCTACGAGCAGTACGTC.

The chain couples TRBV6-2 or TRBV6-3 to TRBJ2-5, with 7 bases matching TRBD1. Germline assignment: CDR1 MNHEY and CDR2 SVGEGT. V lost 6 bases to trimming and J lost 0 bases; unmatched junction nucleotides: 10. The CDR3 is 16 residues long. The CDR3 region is CASSPGQAVYQETQYF. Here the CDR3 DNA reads TGTGCCAGCAGCCCAGGACAGGCGGTGTACCAAGAGACCCAGTACTTC.

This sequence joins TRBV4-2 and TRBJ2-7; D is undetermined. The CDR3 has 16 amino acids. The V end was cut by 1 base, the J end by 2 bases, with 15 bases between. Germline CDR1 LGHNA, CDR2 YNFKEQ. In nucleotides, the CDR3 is TGTGCCAGCAGCCAAGGAAGTCGCGACCCTACCTACGAGCAGTACTTC. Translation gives CASSQGSRDPTYEQYF.

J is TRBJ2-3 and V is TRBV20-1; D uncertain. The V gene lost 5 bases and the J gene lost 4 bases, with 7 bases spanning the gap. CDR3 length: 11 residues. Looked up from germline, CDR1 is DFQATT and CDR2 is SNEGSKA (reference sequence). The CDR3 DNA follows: TGCAGTGCTCACTGGGCAGATACGCAGTATTTT. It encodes CSAHWADTQYF.

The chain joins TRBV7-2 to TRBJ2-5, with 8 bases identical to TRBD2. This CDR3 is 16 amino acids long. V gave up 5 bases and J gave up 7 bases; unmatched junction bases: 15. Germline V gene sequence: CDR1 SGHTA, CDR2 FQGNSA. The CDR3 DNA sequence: TGTGCCAGCAGCCAGGGAGGACTAGCTGGATCCGGGACCCAGTACTTC. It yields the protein CASSQGGLAGSGTQYF.

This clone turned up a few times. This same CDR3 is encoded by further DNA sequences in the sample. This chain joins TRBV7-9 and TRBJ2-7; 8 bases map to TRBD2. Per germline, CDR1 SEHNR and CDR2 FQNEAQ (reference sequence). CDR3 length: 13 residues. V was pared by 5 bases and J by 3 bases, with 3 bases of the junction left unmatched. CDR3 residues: CASSPGTSYEQYF. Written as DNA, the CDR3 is TGTGCCAGCAGCCCCGGGACTAGCTACGAGCAGTACTTC. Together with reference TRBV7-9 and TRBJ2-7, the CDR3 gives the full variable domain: DTGVSQNPRHKITKRGQNVTFRCDPISEHNRLYWYRQTLGQGPEFLTYFQNEAQLEKSRLLSDRFSAERPKGSFSTLEIQRTEQGDSAMYLCASSPGTSYEQYFGPGTRLTVT.

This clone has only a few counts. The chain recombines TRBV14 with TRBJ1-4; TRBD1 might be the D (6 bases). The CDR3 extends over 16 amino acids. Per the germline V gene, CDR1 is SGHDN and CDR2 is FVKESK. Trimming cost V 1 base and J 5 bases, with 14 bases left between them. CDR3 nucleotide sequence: TGTGCCAGCAGCCAAGCGCGGGGGGGCTCCAATGAAAAACTGTTTTTT. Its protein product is CASSQARGGSNEKLFF.

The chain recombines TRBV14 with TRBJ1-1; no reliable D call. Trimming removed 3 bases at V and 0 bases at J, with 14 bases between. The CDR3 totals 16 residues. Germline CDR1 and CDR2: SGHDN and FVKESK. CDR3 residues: CASSHGQVTMNTEAFF. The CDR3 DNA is TGTGCCAGCAGCCACGGGCAGGTGACGATGAACACTGAAGCTTTCTTT.

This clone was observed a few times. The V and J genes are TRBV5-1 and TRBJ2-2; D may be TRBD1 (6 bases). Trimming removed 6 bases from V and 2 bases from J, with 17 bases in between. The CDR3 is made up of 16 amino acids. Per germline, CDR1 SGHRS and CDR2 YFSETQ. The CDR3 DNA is TGCGCCAGCAAGAGACAGGCGGCTACAAACACCGGGGAGCTGTTTTTT. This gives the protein CASKRQAATNTGELFF. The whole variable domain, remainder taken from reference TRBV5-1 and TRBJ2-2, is KAGVTQTPRYLIKTRGQQVTLSCSPISGHRSVSWYQQTPGQGLQFLFEYFSETQRNKGNFPGRFSGRQFSNSRSEMNVSTLELGDSALYLCASKRQAATNTGELFFGEGSRLTVL.

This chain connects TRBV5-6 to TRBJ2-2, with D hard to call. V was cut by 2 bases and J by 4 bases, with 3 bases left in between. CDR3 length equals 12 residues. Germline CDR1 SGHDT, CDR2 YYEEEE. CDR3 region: CASSFGTGELFF. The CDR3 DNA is TGTGCCAGCAGCTTCGGCACCGGGGAGCTGTTTTTT.

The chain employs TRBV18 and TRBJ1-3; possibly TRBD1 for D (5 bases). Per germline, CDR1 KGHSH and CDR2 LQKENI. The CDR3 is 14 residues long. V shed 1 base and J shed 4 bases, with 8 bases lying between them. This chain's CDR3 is CASSPQGKGNTIYF. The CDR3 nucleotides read TGTGCCAGCTCACCACAGGGGAAAGGAAACACCATATATTTT.

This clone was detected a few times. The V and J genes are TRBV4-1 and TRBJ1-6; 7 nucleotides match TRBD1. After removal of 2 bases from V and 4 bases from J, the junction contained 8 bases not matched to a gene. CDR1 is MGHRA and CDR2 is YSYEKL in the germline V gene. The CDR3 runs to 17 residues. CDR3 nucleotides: TGCGCCAGCAGCCAAACGACAGGGCTCCCTTATAATTCACCCCTCCACTTT. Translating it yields CASSQTTGLPYNSPLHF.

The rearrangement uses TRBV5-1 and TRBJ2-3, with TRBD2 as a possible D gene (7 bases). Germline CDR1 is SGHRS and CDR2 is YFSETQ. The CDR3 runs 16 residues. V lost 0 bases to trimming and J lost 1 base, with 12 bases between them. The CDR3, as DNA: TGCGCCAGCAGCTTGGCCGCGGGGGCGGGCACAGATACGCAGTATTTT. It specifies CASSLAAGAGTDTQYF.

Here the CDR3 DNA reads TGTGCCAGCAGCCAGGACGGCCCAGCAACTAATGAAAAACTGTTTTTT. Translation gives CASSQDGPATNEKLFF. This sequence joins TRBV14 and TRBJ1-4, with D hard to call. V lost 3 bases, J lost 0 bases, and 11 bases lay in between. There are 16 residues in the CDR3. Germline V gives CDR1 SGHDN, CDR2 FVKESK.

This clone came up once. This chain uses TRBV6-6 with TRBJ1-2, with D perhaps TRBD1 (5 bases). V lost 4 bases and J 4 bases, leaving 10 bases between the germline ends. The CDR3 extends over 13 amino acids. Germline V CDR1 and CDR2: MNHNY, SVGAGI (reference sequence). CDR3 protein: CASSLGGGYGYTF. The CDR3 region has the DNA TGTGCCAGCAGTTTGGGGGGGGGCTATGGCTACACCTTC.

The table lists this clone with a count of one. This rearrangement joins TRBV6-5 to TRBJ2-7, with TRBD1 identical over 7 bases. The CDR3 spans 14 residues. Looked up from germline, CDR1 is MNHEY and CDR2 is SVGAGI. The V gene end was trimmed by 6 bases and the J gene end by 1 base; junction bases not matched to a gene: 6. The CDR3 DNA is TGTGCCAGCAGCAGAGAACAGGGGTCCTACGAGCAGTACTTC. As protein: CASSREQGSYEQYF.

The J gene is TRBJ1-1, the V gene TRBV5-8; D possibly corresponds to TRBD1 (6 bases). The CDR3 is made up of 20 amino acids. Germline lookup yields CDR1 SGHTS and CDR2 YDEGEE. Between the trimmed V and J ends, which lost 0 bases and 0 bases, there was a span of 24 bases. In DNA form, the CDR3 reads TGTGCCAGCAGCTTGGGATCAGGGGTTCCATCGCGAAACATGAACACTGAAGCTTTCTTT. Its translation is CASSLGSGVPSRNMNTEAFF.

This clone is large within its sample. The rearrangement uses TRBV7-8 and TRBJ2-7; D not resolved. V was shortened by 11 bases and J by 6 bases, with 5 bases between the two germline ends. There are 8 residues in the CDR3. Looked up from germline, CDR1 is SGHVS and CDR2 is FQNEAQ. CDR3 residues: CAPCEQYV. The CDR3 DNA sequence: TGTGCCCCCTGCGAGCAGTACGTC.

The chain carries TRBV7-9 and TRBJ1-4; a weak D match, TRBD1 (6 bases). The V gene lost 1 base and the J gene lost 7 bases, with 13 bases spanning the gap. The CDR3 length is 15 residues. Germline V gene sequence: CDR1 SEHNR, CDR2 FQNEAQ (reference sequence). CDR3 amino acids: CASSLVGGRGEKLFF. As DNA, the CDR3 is TGTGCCAGCAGCTTAGTCGGGGGGCGTGGTGAAAAACTGTTTTTT.

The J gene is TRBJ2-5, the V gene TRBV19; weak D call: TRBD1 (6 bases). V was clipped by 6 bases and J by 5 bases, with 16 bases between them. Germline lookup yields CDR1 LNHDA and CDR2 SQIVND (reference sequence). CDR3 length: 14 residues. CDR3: CASSRTGPDETQYF. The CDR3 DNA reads TGTGCCAGTAGCCGTACAGGGCCGGACGAGACCCAGTACTTC.

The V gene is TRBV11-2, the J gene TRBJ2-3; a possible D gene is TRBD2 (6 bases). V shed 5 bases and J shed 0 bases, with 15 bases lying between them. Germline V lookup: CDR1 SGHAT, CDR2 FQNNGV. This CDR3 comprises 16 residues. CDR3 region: CASSKGGALSTDTQYF. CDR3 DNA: TGTGCCAGCAGCAAAGGCGGGGCACTTAGCACAGATACGCAGTATTTT.

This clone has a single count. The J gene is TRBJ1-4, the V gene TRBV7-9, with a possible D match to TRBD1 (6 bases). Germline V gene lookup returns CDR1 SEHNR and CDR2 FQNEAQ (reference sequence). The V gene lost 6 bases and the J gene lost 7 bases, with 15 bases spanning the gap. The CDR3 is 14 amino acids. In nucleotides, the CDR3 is TGTGCCAGCAGGAAACACGGGACATCTGAAAAACTGTTTTTT. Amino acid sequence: CASRKHGTSEKLFF.

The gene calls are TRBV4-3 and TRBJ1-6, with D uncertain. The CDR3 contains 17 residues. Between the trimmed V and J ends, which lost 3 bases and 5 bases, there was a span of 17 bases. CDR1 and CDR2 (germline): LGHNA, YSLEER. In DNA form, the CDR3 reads TGCGCCAGCAGCCAGACCTACGTGGGAGCGGATAATTCACCCCTCCACTTT. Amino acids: CASSQTYVGADNSPLHF.